This T cell receptor beta chain was found in a study of blood T cells in healthy people across ages. V dropped 6 bases and J dropped 6 bases, with 20 bases sitting between them. The germline CDR1 and CDR2 sequences are SEHNR and FQNEAQ (reference sequence). The CDR3 spans 15 residues. Researchers report isolating at least 6.5 million PBMCs per sample. Per sample, at least 5.5 micrograms of total RNA were extracted. Using a J-beta primer mix together with a sample-barcoded 5' primer, a second PCR was run for roughly 7 to 12 cycles. TCRdb independently ran MiXCR on the 5' RACE reads; one entry per CDR3 protein. This sample has roughly 650,000 distinct CDR3 sequences, with 32% found just once.

Source material: blood. The receptor comes from a woman older than 75 in good health. V usage is TRBV7-9 and J usage is TRBJ1-1; D is perhaps TRBD1 (6 bases). The CDR3 spells CASSKIQGYPSEAFF. The CDR3 DNA reads as TGTGCCAGCAGTAAAATACAGGGCTATCCCTCTGAAGCTTTCTTT.